This TCR beta chain was identified during a study of blood T cell repertoires in COVID-19. Study in general: The study drew acute and convalescent COVID-19 samples from the United States, Italy and Spain. In each case, the material was cDNA or gDNA derived from T cells, B-cell-depleted T cells, or PBMCs.

Participant age was about 18 to 95 years, and participants resided in approximately 24 US areas. In assigning cohorts, the study relied on participant-reported clinical history. The repertoire was sequenced with immunoSEQ multiplex PCR; TCRdb's copy has only in-frame clones and lacks some. The table includes just under 250,000 clones, around 89% detected once. V lost 5 bases and J 5 bases, leaving 13 bases between the germline ends. Germline CDR1 is SGHRS and CDR2 is YFSETQ. The CDR3 is made up of 14 amino acids. The specimen sequenced was PBMCs or T cells enriched from blood (not recorded which). The rearrangement uses TRBV5-1 and TRBJ1-4; a possible D gene is TRBD1 (5 bases). This clonotype was obtained from a woman in her 30s who had recovered from COVID-19. CDR3 DNA sequence: TGCGCCAGCAGTCCGGGACGGGGGAATGAAAAACTGTTTTTT. This gives the protein CASSPGRGNEKLFF.